This entry features one T cell receptor (beta chain) sequence. Antigen specificity is unknown. Sample time point: pre-sensitization, week 0. Treatment denoted: therapeutic diphenylcyclopropenone sensitization with weekly scalp DPC. These data are taken from a study of human T cells and chemical hapten exposure. Study summary: Each patient's scalp received weekly diphenylcyclopropenone throughout the approximately 23-week study. Upper-back patch tests with 0.01% DPC were read at 6 days. Alopecia areata, totalis and universalis patients, mostly female, were included.

Study-wide results and limits: Counts of TCRs above 1 in 1000 frequency stayed unchanged with DPC sensitization.

TCRdb redid the calling of the RACE reads with MiXCR, one entry per CDR3 protein. Of 150,000 to 200,000 distinct CDR3 sequences listed, around 30% were seen once; the top ten hold less than 3.5%. The CDR3 length is 17 residues. With 1 base removed from V and 6 bases from J, the gap between germline ends came to 19 bases. Germline assignment: CDR1 LGHDT and CDR2 YNNKEL (reference sequence). J is TRBJ2-4 and V is TRBV3-1; TRBD2 might be the D (7 bases). The input for sequencing was whole blood, taken in connection with sensitization to the hapten diphenylcyclopropenone (DPC). This TCR was recovered from a young woman with alopecia areata. Some clones in this sample may be carry-over from other donors' samples. The CDR3 loop reads CASSQGVGGGPGNIQYF. In DNA form, the CDR3 reads TGTGCCAGCAGCCAAGGGGTTGGGGGGGGGCCGGGAAACATTCAGTACTTC.